The 21 T cell receptor beta chains below were found in one sample sequenced in a study of vaccination and CD4 T cells after COVID-19. The antigens of these receptors remain unknown. The assay that was used to sequence DNA from cultured CD4+ T cells was the Oncomine TCR Beta short-read assay. TCRdb re-called the PCR reads through MiXCR, storing one row per CDR3 protein. Among under 11,000 distinct CDR3 sequences listed, about 56% were seen once. Treatment indicated: roughly 10-day PBMC culture with coronavirus spike peptide pools or control peptides (ViraFEST assay). Sequencing was carried out using CD4+ T cells from blood, cultured in vitro. The receptors were gathered from a human donor who had recovered from COVID-19.

The chain is built from TRBV20-1 and TRBJ2-3; D unresolved. CDR1 and CDR2 (germline): DFQATT, SNEGSKA (reference sequence). The CDR3 runs 10 residues. Trimming pared 3 bases from V and 4 bases from J, leaving 2 bases between. The CDR3 protein is CSASPDTQYF. In DNA, the CDR3 is TGCAGTGCTAGTCCAGATACGCAGTATTTT.

This clonotype showed up just a few times. The chain employs TRBV7-6 and TRBJ2-5; TRBD2 agrees at 9 bases. Losses at the gene ends were 2 bases for V and 4 bases for J; bases not matched to a gene: 8. Germline CDR1 and CDR2: SGHVS and FNYEAQ. CDR3 length equals 16 residues. CDR3 region: CASSLRPGLAVETQYF. The CDR3, as DNA: TGTGCCAGCAGCTTAAGGCCGGGACTAGCCGTAGAGACCCAGTACTTC.

This clonotype came up a few times. The gene calls are TRBV27 and TRBJ1-3; weak D call: TRBD1 (5 bases). CDR3 length: 14 residues. V was shortened by 5 bases and J by 2 bases, with 10 bases between the two germline ends. In germline, CDR1 is MNHEY, CDR2 SMNVEV (reference sequence). CDR3 amino acids: CASSRGGTGNTIYF. CDR3 nucleotide sequence: TGTGCCAGCAGTCGGGGGGGAACTGGAAACACCATATATTTT.

The chain carries TRBV7-8 and TRBJ2-1; D is uncertain. The CDR3 contains 13 residues. CDR1 and CDR2 (germline): SGHVS, FQNEAQ. V lost 0 bases and J lost 4, with 4 bases in between. The CDR3 nucleotides read TGTGCCAGCAGCTTAGCGAATTACAATGAGCAGTTCTTC. This sequence encodes CASSLANYNEQFF.

The chain is built from TRBV5-1 and TRBJ2-1; D gene unclear. This CDR3 contains 17 residues. The V gene lost 1 base and the J gene lost 0 bases, with 14 bases spanning the gap. Germline lookup yields CDR1 SGHRS and CDR2 YFSETQ. The CDR3 DNA follows: TGCGCCAGCAGCTTGCACACTCGCGATAGCTCCTACAATGAGCAGTTCTTC. This sequence encodes CASSLHTRDSSYNEQFF. The variable domain in full, completed from reference TRBV5-1 and TRBJ2-1, reads KAGVTQTPRYLIKTRGQQVTLSCSPISGHRSVSWYQQTPGQGLQFLFEYFSETQRNKGNFPGRFSGRQFSNSRSEMNVSTLELGDSALYLCASSLHTRDSSYNEQFFGPGTRLTVL.

The rearrangement uses TRBV7-9 and TRBJ2-3; 7 bases line up with TRBD2. With V trimmed by 2 bases and J by 1 base, 3 bases remained unmatched. Germline CDR1 and CDR2: SEHNR and FQNEAQ (reference sequence). The CDR3 covers 15 residues. The CDR3 spells CASSLLLAGTDTQYF. The CDR3 DNA reads TGTGCCAGCAGCTTACTGCTAGCGGGCACAGATACGCAGTATTTT.

The V gene is TRBV27, the J gene TRBJ2-5, with D maybe TRBD2 (7 bases). Germline CDR1 is MNHEY and CDR2 is SMNVEV (reference sequence). V lost 4 bases and J lost 5, with 14 bases in between. This CDR3 has 14 amino acids. This CDR3 is CASSSGGRWETQYF. The CDR3 bases are TGTGCCAGCAGTTCCGGGGGGCGCTGGGAGACCCAGTACTTC.

Regarding this clonotype: One end of the junction varies from germline; a read error may be responsible. The genes are TRBV6-1 and TRBJ1-1; no firm D call. This CDR3 comprises 13 residues. Germline CDR1 MNHNS, CDR2 SASEGT. The CDR3 loop reads CASSGRSDTEAFF. The CDR3 region has the DNA TGTGCCAGCAGCGGCAGGTCTGACACAGAAGCTTTCTTT.

This clonotype was observed a handful of times. This sequence joins TRBV27 and TRBJ2-6; no firm D call. V lost 2 bases and J 1 base, leaving 15 bases between the germline ends. This CDR3 contains 18 residues. Germline V CDR1 and CDR2: MNHEY, SMNVEV (reference sequence). The CDR3 region is CASSLMPGRRSGANVLTF. CDR3 in DNA: TGTGCCAGCAGTTTAATGCCAGGCCGACGGTCTGGGGCCAACGTCCTGACTTTC.

The chain couples TRBV5-1 to TRBJ2-2; 9 bases agree with TRBD1. The CDR3 is made up of 16 amino acids. Losses at the gene ends were 2 bases for V and 1 base for J; bases not matched to a gene: 3. The V gene's germline CDR1 is SGHRS and CDR2 YFSETQ. CDR3 in DNA: TGCGCCAGCAGCTTCTTGGGACAGGGGAACACCGGGGAGCTGTTTTTT. Translating it yields CASSFLGQGNTGELFF.

The V and J genes are TRBV2 and TRBJ1-2; D uncertain. Germline CDR1 and CDR2: SNHLY and FYNNEI. The CDR3 has 16 residues. V shed 0 bases and J shed 8 bases, with 19 bases lying between them. CDR3 sequence: CASSEATPVRSGGYTF. CDR3 DNA: TGTGCCAGCAGTGAAGCCACACCGGTGAGGAGTGGGGGCTACACCTTC.

This sequence joins TRBV2 and TRBJ1-2; 11 bases match TRBD1. Looked up from germline, CDR1 is SNHLY and CDR2 is FYNNEI. The J segment lost 5 bases and the V segment lost 3 bases, leaving 2 bases of the junction unmatched. The CDR3 length is 14 residues. CDR3 in DNA: TGTGCCAGCAGTGAGGACAGGGGGCCTTATGGCTACACCTTC. This translates into CASSEDRGPYGYTF.

This clonotype appeared a few times. V usage is TRBV6-2 or TRBV6-3 and J usage is TRBJ2-5; D tentatively fits TRBD1 or TRBD2 (7 bases each). V was cut by 6 bases and J by 9 bases, with 17 bases left in between. This CDR3 contains 13 residues. CDR1 is MNHEY and CDR2 is SVGEGT in the germline V gene. The chain's CDR3 is CASRETGAGAQYF. The CDR3, as DNA: TGTGCCAGCAGAGAAACAGGGGCGGGAGCCCAGTACTTC.

Remarks on this clonotype: The junction does not match germline at one end; this may be a read error. The chain has TRBV7-2 and TRBJ1-2; D remains ambiguous. This CDR3 spans 13 amino acids. Germline V gene sequence: CDR1 SGHTA, CDR2 FQGNSA. The CDR3 reads CAGSSGRYYGYTF. CDR3 nucleotides: TGTGCCGGCAGCTCTGGGCGGTACTATGGCTACACCTTC. Supplemented by reference TRBV7-2 and TRBJ1-2, the full variable domain reads GAGVSQSPSNKVTEKGKDVELRCDPISGHTALYWYRQSLGQGLEFLIYFQGNSAPDKSGLPSDRFSAERTGGSVSTLTIQRTQQEDSAVYLCAGSSGRYYGYTFGSGTRLTVV.

This chain uses TRBV7-9 with TRBJ2-5; 10 positions match TRBD2. The germline gives CDR1 SEHNR, CDR2 FQNEAQ (reference sequence). This CDR3 is 20 amino acids long. With 6 bases clipped from V and 9 bases from J, the junction kept 28 bases outside the gene matches. The CDR3 DNA reads as TGTGCCAGCAGACGTCAGCCCCCGCTCGCTAGCGGGGGAGCTGGGGGCTCCCAGTACTTC. Its protein product is CASRRQPPLASGGAGGSQYF. Based on the CDR3 plus reference TRBV7-9 and TRBJ2-5, the full variable domain is DTGVSQNPRHKITKRGQNVTFRCDPISEHNRLYWYRQTLGQGPEFLTYFQNEAQLEKSRLLSDRFSAERPKGSFSTLEIQRTEQGDSAMYLCASRRQPPLASGGAGGSQYFGPGTRLLVL.

This chain uses TRBV12-3 or TRBV12-4 with TRBJ1-6, with a possible D match to TRBD1 (5 bases). V was clipped by 6 bases and J by 7 bases, with 16 bases between them. The CDR3 runs 15 residues. Here the CDR3 DNA reads TGTGCCAGCAGCCCCTCCGGGGGAGAAAATTCACCCCTCCACTTT. Amino acid sequence: CASSPSGGENSPLHF.

The chain combines TRBV7-9 with TRBJ1-1, with D perhaps TRBD1 (6 bases). The CDR3 is made up of 18 amino acids. V was shortened by 5 bases and J by 2 bases, with 24 bases between the two germline ends. CDR1 and CDR2 (germline): SEHNR, FQNEAQ (reference sequence). CDR3 in amino acids: CASSPRGGATIGNTEAFF. For the CDR3, the DNA is TGTGCCAGCAGCCCGAGGGGGGGGGCGACGATAGGAAACACTGAAGCTTTCTTT. Full variable domain (remainder filled in from reference TRBV7-9 and TRBJ1-1): DTGVSQNPRHKITKRGQNVTFRCDPISEHNRLYWYRQTLGQGPEFLTYFQNEAQLEKSRLLSDRFSAERPKGSFSTLEIQRTEQGDSAMYLCASSPRGGATIGNTEAFFGQGTRLTVV.

In its sample, this clonotype was seen a few times. CDR3 protein: CASSERRATEAFF. The CDR3 nucleotides are TGTGCCAGCAGTGAACGACGGGCGACTGAAGCTTTCTTT. This sequence joins TRBV2 and TRBJ1-1; D remains unclear. The CDR3 sequence is 13 residues long. Between the trimmed V and J ends, which lost 2 bases and 5 bases, there was a span of 9 bases. Germline-derived CDR1 and CDR2 are SNHLY and FYNNEI.

The genes are TRBV10-3 and TRBJ2-7; 12 bases line up with TRBD1. Per germline, CDR1 ENHRY and CDR2 SYGVKD. There are 17 residues in the CDR3. J lost 7 bases, V lost 2 bases, and 12 bases had no gene match. CDR3 sequence reads: CAISEPETGQGAREQYF. In DNA, the CDR3 is TGTGCCATCAGTGAGCCAGAGACGGGACAGGGGGCGAGGGAGCAGTACTTC.

Within the sample, this clonotype is medium-sized. The J gene is TRBJ2-3, the V gene TRBV20-1, with D maybe TRBD1 (6 bases). The V gene lost 3 bases and the J gene lost 2 bases, with 15 bases spanning the gap. The germline CDR1 and CDR2 sequences are DFQATT and SNEGSKA (reference sequence). The CDR3 totals 15 residues. CDR3 sequence reads: CSASGGQVVTDTQYF. CDR3 DNA: TGCAGTGCTAGTGGGGGCCAAGTGGTCACAGATACGCAGTATTTT.

The CDR3 DNA is TGTGCCACCAGCGAAGCCACCGGGAAGGTCAATGAGCAGTTCTTC. Its translation: CATSEATGKVNEQFF. The V and J genes are TRBV15 and TRBJ2-1, with D possibly being TRBD2 (5 bases). Germline lookup yields CDR1 LNHNV and CDR2 YYDKDF (reference sequence). The CDR3 length is 15 residues. V was trimmed by 5 bases and J by 6 bases, leaving 17 bases between them.